This T cell receptor (beta chain) was found in a study of blood T cell repertoires in COVID-19. Study processing details: Reference gene primer amplification yielded estimated nucleated cell counts. Sequenced by immunoSEQ multiplex PCR; TCRdb stores in-frame clones only, minus some. That table is the source of V, J and clone size, and D and trimming were worked out from the DNA. Of roughly 100,000 clones listed, around 76% were seen once; the top ten hold around a sixth. V dropped 4 bases and J dropped 5 bases, with 15 bases sitting between them. Germline lookup yields CDR1 SGHNT and CDR2 YYREEE (reference sequence). The CDR3 spans 15 residues.

Specimen: peripheral blood. The V gene is TRBV5-4, the J gene TRBJ1-4; D is perhaps TRBD1 (6 bases). The receptor comes from a man older than 75 with acute or convalescent COVID-19. DNA for the CDR3: TGTGCCAGCAGCAAATTACAGGGTTCGAATGAAAAACTGTTTTTT. This sequence encodes CASSKLQGSNEKLFF. The full variable domain, its missing parts supplied by reference TRBV5-4 and TRBJ1-4, is ETGVTQSPTHLIKTRGQQVTLRCSSQSGHNTVSWYQQALGQGPQFIFQYYREEENGRGNFPPRFSGLQFPNYSSELNVNALELDDSALYLCASSKLQGSNEKLFFGSGTQLSVL.